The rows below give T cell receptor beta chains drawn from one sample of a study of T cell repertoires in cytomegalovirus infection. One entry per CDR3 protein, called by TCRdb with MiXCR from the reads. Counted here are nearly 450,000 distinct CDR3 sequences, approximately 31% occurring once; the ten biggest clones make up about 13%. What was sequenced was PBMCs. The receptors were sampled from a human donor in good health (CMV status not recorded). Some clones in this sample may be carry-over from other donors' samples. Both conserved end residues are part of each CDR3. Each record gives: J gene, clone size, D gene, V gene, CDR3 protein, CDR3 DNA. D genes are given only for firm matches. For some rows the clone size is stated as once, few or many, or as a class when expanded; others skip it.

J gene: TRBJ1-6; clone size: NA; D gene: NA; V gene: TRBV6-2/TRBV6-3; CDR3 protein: CASSRDGENSPLHF; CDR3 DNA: TGTGCCAGCAGCCGGGACGGTGAGAATTCACCCCTCCACTTT
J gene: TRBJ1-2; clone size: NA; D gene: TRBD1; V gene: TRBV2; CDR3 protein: CASSEGQGGLGYTF; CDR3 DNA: TGTGCCAGCAGTGAAGGACAGGGGGGGCTTGGCTACACCTTC
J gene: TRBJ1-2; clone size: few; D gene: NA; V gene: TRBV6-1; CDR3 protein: CGTVSVGYTF; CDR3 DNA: TGTGGGACTGTATCGGTAGGCTACACCTTC
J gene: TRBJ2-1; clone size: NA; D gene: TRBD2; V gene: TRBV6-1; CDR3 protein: CATLASGGAHFF; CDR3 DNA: TGTGCCACCCTAGCCAGCGGGGGGGCCCATTTCTTC
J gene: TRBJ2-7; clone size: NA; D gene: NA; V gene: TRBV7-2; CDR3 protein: CASAPYKYEQYF; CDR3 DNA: TGTGCCAGCGCCCCTTACAAGTACGAGCAGTACTTC
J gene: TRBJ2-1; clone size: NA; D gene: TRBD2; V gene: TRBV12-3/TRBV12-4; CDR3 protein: CASSLKPGGGNEQFF; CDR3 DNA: TGTGCCAGCAGCCTTAAGCCGGGGGGGGGCAATGAGCAGTTCTTC
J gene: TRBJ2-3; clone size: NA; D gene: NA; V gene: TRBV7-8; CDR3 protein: CASSPLHRAGGDTQYF; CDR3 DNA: TGTGCCAGCAGCCCACTTCACAGGGCCGGAGGAGATACGCAGTATTTT
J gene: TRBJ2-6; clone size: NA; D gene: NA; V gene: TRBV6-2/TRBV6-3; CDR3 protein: CASARKAGANVLTF; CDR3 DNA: TGTGCCAGCGCCAGGAAAGCTGGGGCCAACGTCCTGACTTTC
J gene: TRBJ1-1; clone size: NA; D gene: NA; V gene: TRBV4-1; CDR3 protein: CASSQVQGGGTEAFF; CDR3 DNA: TGCGCCAGCAGCCAAGTTCAGGGAGGGGGCACTGAAGCTTTCTTT
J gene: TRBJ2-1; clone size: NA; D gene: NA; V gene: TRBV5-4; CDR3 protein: CASSLISRGNEQFF; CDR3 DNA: TGTGCCAGCAGCTTGATATCGAGGGGGAATGAGCAGTTCTTC
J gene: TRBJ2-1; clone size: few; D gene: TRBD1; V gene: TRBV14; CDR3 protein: CASSQNQGDWVEQFF; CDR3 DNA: TGTGCCAGCAGCCAAAACCAGGGGGATTGGGTTGAGCAGTTCTTC
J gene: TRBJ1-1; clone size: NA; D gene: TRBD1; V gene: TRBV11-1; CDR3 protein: CASYPGGGRAGTEAFF; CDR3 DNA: TGTGCCAGCTACCCCGGAGGGGGCCGGGCAGGCACTGAAGCTTTCTTT
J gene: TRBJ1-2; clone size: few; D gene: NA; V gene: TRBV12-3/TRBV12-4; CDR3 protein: CASSLSQNYGYTF; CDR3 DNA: TGTGCCAGCAGTTTATCCCAGAACTATGGCTACACCTTC
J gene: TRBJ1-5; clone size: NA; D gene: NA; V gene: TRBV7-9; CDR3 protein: CASSLFSWSGSNQPQHF; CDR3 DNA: TGTGCCAGCAGCTTATTTTCCTGGTCGGGTAGCAATCAGCCCCAGCATTTT
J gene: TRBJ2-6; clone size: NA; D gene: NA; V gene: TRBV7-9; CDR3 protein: CASSFILSGANVLTF; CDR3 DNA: TGTGCCAGCAGCTTTATCCTTTCTGGGGCCAACGTCCTGACTTTC
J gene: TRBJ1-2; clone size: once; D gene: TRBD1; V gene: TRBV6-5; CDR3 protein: CASSSTSTGGNYGYTF; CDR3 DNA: TGTGCCAGCAGTTCCACGTCCACAGGGGGTAACTATGGCTACACCTTC
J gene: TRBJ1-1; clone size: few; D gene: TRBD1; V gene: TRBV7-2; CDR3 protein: CASTLSGTANTEAFF; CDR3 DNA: TGTGCCAGCACCTTAAGCGGGACAGCGAACACTGAAGCTTTCTTT
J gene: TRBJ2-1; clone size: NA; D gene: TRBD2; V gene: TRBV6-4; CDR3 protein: CASSDSGGGEGNEQFF; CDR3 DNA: TGTGCCAGCAGTGACTCTGGCGGGGGGGAAGGCAATGAGCAGTTCTTC
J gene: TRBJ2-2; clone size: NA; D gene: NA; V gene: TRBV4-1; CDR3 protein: CASSQDWGTGELFF; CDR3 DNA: TGCGCCAGCAGCCAAGATTGGGGGACCGGGGAGCTGTTTTTT
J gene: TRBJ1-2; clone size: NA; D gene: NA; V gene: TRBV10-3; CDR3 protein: CAISDPTDPNYGYTF; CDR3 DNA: TGTGCCATCAGTGACCCGACAGATCCAAACTATGGCTACACCTTC
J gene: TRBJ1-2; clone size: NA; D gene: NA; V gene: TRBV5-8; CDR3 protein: CASRLYRFKGPGYTF; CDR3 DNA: TGTGCCAGCCGCCTCTACAGGTTTAAGGGCCCTGGCTACACCTTC
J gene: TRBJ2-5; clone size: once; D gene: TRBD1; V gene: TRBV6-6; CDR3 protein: CASSYPRQGQETQYF; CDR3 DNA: TGTGCCAGCAGTTACCCGAGACAGGGCCAAGAGACCCAGTACTTC
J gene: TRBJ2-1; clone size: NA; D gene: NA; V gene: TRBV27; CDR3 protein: CASSQGPSSYNEQFF; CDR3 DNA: TGTGCCAGCAGCCAGGGCCCGAGCTCCTACAATGAGCAGTTCTTC
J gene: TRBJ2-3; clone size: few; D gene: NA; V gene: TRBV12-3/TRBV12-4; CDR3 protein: CASSLTRGGTDTQYF; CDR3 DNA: TGTGCCAGCAGTTTAACCCGAGGGGGCACAGATACGCAGTATTTT
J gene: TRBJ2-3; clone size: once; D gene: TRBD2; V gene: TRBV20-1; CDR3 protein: CSASPLAGGTTDTQYF; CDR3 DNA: TGCAGTGCTAGCCCACTAGCGGGGGGAACCACAGATACGCAGTATTTT
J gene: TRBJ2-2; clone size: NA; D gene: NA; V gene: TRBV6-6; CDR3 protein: CASIEIMGNGYTGELFF; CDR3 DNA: TGTGCCAGCATAGAGATAATGGGCAATGGTTACACCGGGGAGCTGTTTTTT
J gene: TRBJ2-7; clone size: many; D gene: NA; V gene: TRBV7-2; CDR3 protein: CASSSLSYEQYF; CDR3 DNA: TGTGCCAGCAGCTCACTCTCCTACGAGCAGTACTTC
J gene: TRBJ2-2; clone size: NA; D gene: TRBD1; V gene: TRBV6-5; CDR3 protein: CASSYGPQGRNTGELFF; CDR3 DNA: TGTGCCAGCAGTTATGGGCCACAGGGGCGGAACACCGGGGAGCTGTTTTTT
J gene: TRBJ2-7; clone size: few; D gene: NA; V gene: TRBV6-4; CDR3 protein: CASSDQGRKSSYEQYF; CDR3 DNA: TGTGCCAGCAGTGACCAGGGACGGAAAAGCTCCTACGAGCAGTACTTC
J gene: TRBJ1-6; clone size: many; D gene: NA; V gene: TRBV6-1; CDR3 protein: CASSQLRQNGNSPLHF; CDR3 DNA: TGTGCCAGCAGTCAACTCCGACAGAACGGTAATTCACCCCTCCACTTT
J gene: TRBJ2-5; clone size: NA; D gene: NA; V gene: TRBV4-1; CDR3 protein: CASSLENAGPGETQYF; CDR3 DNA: TGCGCCAGCAGCCTCGAGAACGCGGGTCCGGGAGAGACCCAGTACTTC
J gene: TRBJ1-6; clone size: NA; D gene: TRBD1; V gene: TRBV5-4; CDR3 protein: CASSLGGGWDSRNSPLHF; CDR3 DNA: TGTGCCAGCAGCTTGGGGGGTGGGTGGGACAGCCGTAATTCACCCCTCCACTTT
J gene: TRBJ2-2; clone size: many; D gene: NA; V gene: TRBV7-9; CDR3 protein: CASTGGNTGELFF; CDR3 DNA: TGTGCCAGCACTGGGGGAAACACCGGGGAGCTGTTTTTT
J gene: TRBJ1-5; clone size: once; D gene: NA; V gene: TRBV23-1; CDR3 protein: CASSQPNFKNRDSNQPQHF; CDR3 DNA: TGCGCCAGCAGTCAGCCGAACTTCAAGAACAGGGACAGCAATCAGCCCCAGCATTTT
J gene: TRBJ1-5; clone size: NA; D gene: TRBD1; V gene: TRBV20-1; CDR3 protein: CSATDRDPGQPQHF; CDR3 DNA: TGCAGTGCGACCGACAGGGACCCAGGTCAGCCCCAGCATTTT
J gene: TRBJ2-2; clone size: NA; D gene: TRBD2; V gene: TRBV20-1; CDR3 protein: CSALREGLAGGPFTGELFF; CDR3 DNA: TGCAGTGCTCTCCGGGAGGGACTAGCGGGGGGACCGTTCACCGGGGAGCTGTTTTTT
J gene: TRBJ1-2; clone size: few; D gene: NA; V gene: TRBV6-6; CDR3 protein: CASSYSTGPNYGYTF; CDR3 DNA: TGTGCCAGCAGTTACTCGACGGGCCCCAACTATGGCTACACCTTC
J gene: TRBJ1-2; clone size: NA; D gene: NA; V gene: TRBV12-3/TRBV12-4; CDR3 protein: CASSLWGYRGYTF; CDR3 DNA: TGTGCCAGCAGTTTGTGGGGGTATCGTGGCTACACCTTC
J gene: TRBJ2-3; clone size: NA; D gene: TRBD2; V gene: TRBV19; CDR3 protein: CASSPVAGGYTDTQYF; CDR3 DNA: TGTGCCAGTAGCCCCGTAGCGGGGGGATACACAGATACGCAGTATTTT
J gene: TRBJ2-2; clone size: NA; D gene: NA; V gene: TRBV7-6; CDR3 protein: CASSPGPRAELFF; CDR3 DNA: TGTGCCAGCAGCCCGGGACCACGGGCTGAGCTGTTTTTT
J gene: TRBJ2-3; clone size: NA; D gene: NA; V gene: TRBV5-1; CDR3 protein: CASSLGQLGPDTQYF; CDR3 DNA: TGCGCCAGCAGCTTGGGGCAACTCGGACCAGATACGCAGTATTTT
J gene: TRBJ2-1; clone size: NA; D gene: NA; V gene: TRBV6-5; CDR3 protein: CASSYSPGTSSYNEQFF; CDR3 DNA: TGTGCCAGCAGTTACTCACCGGGGACAAGCTCCTACAATGAGCAGTTCTTC
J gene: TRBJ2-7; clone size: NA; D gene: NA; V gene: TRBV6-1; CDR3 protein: CASSVQERGEQYF; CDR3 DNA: TGTGCCAGCAGTGTTCAGGAACGGGGCGAGCAGTACTTC
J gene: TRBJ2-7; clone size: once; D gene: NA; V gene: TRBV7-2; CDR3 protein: CASSRVGGSSYEQSF; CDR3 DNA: TGTGCCAGCAGCCGTGTTGGGGGTAGCTCCTACGAGCAGTCCTTC
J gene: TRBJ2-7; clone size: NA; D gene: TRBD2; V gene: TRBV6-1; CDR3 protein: CASSEWTSGTSYEQYF; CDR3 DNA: TGTGCCAGCAGTGAATGGACTAGCGGAACCTCCTACGAGCAGTACTTC
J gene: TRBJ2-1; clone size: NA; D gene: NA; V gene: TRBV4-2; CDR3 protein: CASSRLGDSYNEQFF; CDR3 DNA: TGTGCCAGCAGCCGCCTAGGGGACTCCTACAATGAGCAGTTCTTC
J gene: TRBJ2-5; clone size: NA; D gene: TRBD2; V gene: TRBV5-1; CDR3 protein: CASSMGLAGAETQYF; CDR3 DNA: TGCGCCAGCAGCATGGGACTAGCGGGGGCAGAGACCCAGTACTTC
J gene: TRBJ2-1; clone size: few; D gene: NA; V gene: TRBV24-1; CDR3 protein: CATRGGVFNEQFF; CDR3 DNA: TGTGCCACCCGCGGCGGGGTCTTCAATGAGCAGTTCTTC
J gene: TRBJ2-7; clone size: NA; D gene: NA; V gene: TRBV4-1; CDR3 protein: CASSQAGSSSYEQYF; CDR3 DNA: TGCGCCAGCAGCCAAGCCGGCAGCAGCTCCTACGAGCAGTACTTC
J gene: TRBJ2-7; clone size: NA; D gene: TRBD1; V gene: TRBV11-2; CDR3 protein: CASSSQGQGPYEQYF; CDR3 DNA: TGTGCCAGCAGCTCCCAGGGACAGGGACCCTACGAGCAGTACTTC
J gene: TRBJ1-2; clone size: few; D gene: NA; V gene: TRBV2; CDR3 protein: CASNFEAGEQGRGGYGYTF; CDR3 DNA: TGTGCCAGCAACTTCGAAGCCGGGGAACAGGGTCGTGGTGGCTATGGCTACACCTTC
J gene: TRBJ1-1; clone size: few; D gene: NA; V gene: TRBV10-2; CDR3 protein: CAIRGLANTEAFF; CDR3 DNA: TGCGCCATTAGAGGACTAGCGAACACTGAAGCTTTCTTT